The 13 T cell receptor beta chains below come from one sample, sequenced in a study of vaccination and CD4 T cells after COVID-19. Sequencing of DNA taken from cultured CD4+ T cells relied on the Oncomine TCR Beta short-read assay. TCRdb re-called the PCR reads with MiXCR, one entry per CDR3 protein. The repertoire includes about 18,000 distinct CDR3 sequences, 45% to 60% of them detected once, and over 7.5% sits in the top ten. What these receptors recognize is not known. The sample's treatment: approximately nine-day PBMC culture with coronavirus spike peptide pools or control peptides (ViraFEST assay). Sequenced material: CD4+ T cells from blood, cultured in vitro, taken after SARS-CoV-2 vaccination. Every receptor here comes from a human donor who had recovered from COVID-19.

The CDR3 loop is CASSSVLGPYEQYF. Here the CDR3 DNA reads TGTGCCAGTAGTAGTGTTCTAGGCCCCTACGAGCAGTACTTC. The V call is TRBV19, the J call TRBJ2-7; D unresolved. The germline gives CDR1 LNHDA, CDR2 SQIVND (reference sequence). V was cut by 4 bases and J by 2 bases, with 12 bases left in between. This CDR3 region has 14 residues.

This chain connects TRBV11-2 to TRBJ2-7; the D gene is possibly TRBD1 (6 bases). The CDR3 runs to 16 residues. The germline CDR1 and CDR2 sequences are SGHAT and FQNNGV. Trimming cost V 2 bases and J 0 bases, with 14 bases left between them. The DNA for the CDR3 is TGTGCCAGCAGCTTAAACCCCACAGGGAGCTCCTACGAGCAGTACTTC. Encoded protein: CASSLNPTGSSYEQYF.

The V and J genes are TRBV2 and TRBJ2-3; no clear D. V shed 7 bases and J shed 3 bases, with 8 bases lying between them. The CDR3 runs to 12 residues. From germline, CDR1 is SNHLY and CDR2 FYNNEI. The CDR3 spells CASNLATDTQYF. CDR3 nucleotides: TGTGCCAGCAATTTGGCGACAGATACGCAGTATTTT.

This chain links TRBV20-1 with TRBJ1-5, with D unresolved. This CDR3 is built from 14 residues. The V gene's germline CDR1 is DFQATT and CDR2 SNEGSKA (reference sequence). V shed 3 bases and J shed 0 bases, with 9 bases lying between them. This CDR3 is CSARRPYSNQPQHF. In nucleotides, the CDR3 is TGCAGTGCTAGGCGACCTTATAGCAATCAGCCCCAGCATTTT.

V gene TRBV11-2 combines with J gene TRBJ2-2, with D maybe TRBD1 (5 bases). The V end was cut by 1 base, the J end by 5 bases, with 5 bases between. CDR3 size: 13 residues. Germline CDR1 SGHAT, CDR2 FQNNGV. The CDR3 DNA sequence: TGTGCCAGCAGCTTAGCAGGGACCGGGGAGCTGTTTTTT. Translation: CASSLAGTGELFF.

J is TRBJ2-5 and V is TRBV24-1, with 9 bases that match TRBD1. Germline lookup yields CDR1 KGHDR and CDR2 SFDVKD. V shed 3 bases and J 0 bases; nucleotides not matched to a gene: 4. CDR3 length equals 16 residues. CDR3 loop: CATSDPGTGYQETQYF. The CDR3 DNA reads TGTGCCACCAGTGATCCCGGGACAGGGTACCAAGAGACCCAGTACTTC.

The chain has TRBV28 and TRBJ1-3; D remains unclear. Germline CDR1 and CDR2: MDHEN and SYDVKM. V lost 3 bases and J 2 bases, leaving 5 bases between the germline ends. This CDR3 contains 13 residues. The CDR3 coding sequence is TGTGCCAGCAGTTTTTTCGCTGGAAACACCATATATTTT. It codes for CASSFFAGNTIYF.

The chain links TRBV4-3 to TRBJ1-6; tentatively, D is TRBD1 (6 bases). This CDR3 has 15 residues. V lost 4 bases, J lost 9 bases, and 16 bases lay in between. Germline lookup yields CDR1 LGHNA and CDR2 YSLEER. The CDR3 DNA reads TGCGCCAGCAGCCCACGAGGGGGGCAGGGTTCACCCCTCCACTTT. Translation: CASSPRGGQGSPLHF.

The J gene is TRBJ2-3, the V gene TRBV4-1; TRBD1 matches 8 bases. V was clipped by 4 bases and J by 8 bases; unmatched bases: 11. The CDR3 consists of 15 residues. Germline V gives CDR1 MGHRA, CDR2 YSYEKL. The DNA for the CDR3 is TGCGCCAGCAGCCCGGGACAGGAAGCACGAGGTACGCAGTATTTT. It is translated as CASSPGQEARGTQYF.

This clonotype was found a few times. The V and J genes are TRBV12-3 or TRBV12-4 and TRBJ1-5; the D is unclear. This CDR3 comprises 13 residues. Trimming took off 6 bases at V and 2 bases at J, with 8 bases between the two ends. CDR3 region: CASSTRGNQPQHF. In nucleotides, the CDR3 is TGTGCCAGCAGCACGAGGGGCAATCAGCCCCAGCATTTT.

This sequence joins TRBV5-1 and TRBJ2-3; 8 bases are shared with TRBD2. The CDR3 has 14 residues. V shed 2 bases, J shed 3 bases, and the junction held 2 bases outside the gene matches. Per germline, CDR1 SGHRS and CDR2 YFSETQ. CDR3 coding DNA: TGCGCCAGCAGCTTAGCGGGAGCGACAGATACGCAGTATTTT. It translates to CASSLAGATDTQYF.

The rearrangement uses TRBV19 and TRBJ1-2, with TRBD1 as a possible D gene (5 bases). The CDR3 has 17 amino acids. Trimming left V 2 bases short and J 2 bases short, with 18 bases between. The germline gives CDR1 LNHDA, CDR2 SQIVND (reference sequence). CDR3 in DNA: TGTGCCAGTAGTATATTCGGGGATTCCACAGGCAACTATGGCTACACCTTC. Residues: CASSIFGDSTGNYGYTF.

The chain is built from TRBV6-5 and TRBJ2-3; 8 positions agree with TRBD2. There are 15 residues in the CDR3. Germline assignment: CDR1 MNHEY and CDR2 SVGAGI. V shed 4 bases, J shed 0 bases, and the junction held 3 bases outside the gene matches. The DNA for the CDR3 is TGTGCCAGCAGTTTACTAGCGGCTAGCACAGATACGCAGTATTTT. Translation: CASSLLAASTDTQYF.